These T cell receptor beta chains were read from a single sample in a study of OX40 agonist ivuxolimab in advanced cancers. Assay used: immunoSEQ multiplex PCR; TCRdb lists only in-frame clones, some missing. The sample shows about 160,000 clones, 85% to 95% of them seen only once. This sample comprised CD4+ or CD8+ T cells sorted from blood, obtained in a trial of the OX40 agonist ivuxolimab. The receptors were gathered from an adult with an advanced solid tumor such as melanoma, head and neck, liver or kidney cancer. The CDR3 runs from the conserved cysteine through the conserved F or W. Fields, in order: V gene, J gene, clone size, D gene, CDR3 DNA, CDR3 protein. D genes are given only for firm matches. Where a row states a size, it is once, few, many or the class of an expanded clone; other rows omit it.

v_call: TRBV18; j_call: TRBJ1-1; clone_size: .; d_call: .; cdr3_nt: TGTGCCAGCTCACCAGGGATGAACACTGAAGCTTTCTTT; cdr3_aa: CASSPGMNTEAFF
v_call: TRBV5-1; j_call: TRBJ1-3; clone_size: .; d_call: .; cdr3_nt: TGCGCCAGCAGCGAACAGGGTTCGACTGGAAACACCATATATTTT; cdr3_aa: CASSEQGSTGNTIYF
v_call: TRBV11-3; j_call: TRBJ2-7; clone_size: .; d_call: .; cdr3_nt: TGTGCCAGCAGCCCGAGGGGGGGAGACTACGAGCAGTACTTC; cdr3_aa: CASSPRGGDYEQYF
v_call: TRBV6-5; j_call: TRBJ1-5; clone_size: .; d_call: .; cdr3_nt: TGTGCCAGCAGTTCCGAGGGGTTTCAGCCCCAGCATTTT; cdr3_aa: CASSSEGFQPQHF
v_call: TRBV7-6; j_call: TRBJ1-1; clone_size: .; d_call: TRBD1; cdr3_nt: TGTGCCAGCAGCCTCCTACAGACAGGGGGAACTGAAGCTTTCTTT; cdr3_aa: CASSLLQTGGTEAFF
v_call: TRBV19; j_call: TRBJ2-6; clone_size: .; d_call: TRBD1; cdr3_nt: TGTGCCACCTCCCCCGGGACAGGGGCGGATGGGGCCAACGTCCTGACTTTC; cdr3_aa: CATSPGTGADGANVLTF
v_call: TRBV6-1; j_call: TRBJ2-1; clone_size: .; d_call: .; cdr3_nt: TGTGCCAGCACCATACCTAGGGGGTCCAATGAGCAGTTCTTC; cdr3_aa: CASTIPRGSNEQFF
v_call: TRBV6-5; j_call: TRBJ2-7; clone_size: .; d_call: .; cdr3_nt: TGTGCCAGCACGGGAACCTACGAGCAGTACTTC; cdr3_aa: CASTGTYEQYF
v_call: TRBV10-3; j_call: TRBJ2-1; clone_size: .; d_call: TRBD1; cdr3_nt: TGTGCCATCAGTGACGGGGACAGCCCTTACAATGAGCAGTTCTTC; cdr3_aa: CAISDGDSPYNEQFF
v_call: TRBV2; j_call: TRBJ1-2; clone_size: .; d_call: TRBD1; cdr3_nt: TGTGCCAGCAGGGCGGGACAGGGAAACTATGGCTACACCTTC; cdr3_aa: CASRAGQGNYGYTF
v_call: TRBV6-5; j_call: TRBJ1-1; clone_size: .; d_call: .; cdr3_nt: TGTGCCAGCAGTTACTCATTCGTGAACACTGAAGCTTTCTTT; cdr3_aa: CASSYSFVNTEAFF
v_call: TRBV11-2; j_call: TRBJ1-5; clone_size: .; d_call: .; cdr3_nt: TGTGCCAGCAGTTCCCAGGGTGGGCAGCCCCAGCATTTT; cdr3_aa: CASSSQGGQPQHF
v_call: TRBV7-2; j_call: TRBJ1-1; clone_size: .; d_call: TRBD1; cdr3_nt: TGTGCCAGCAGCCCCAGGGGGGCGTTGAACACTGAAGCTTTCTTT; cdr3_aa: CASSPRGALNTEAFF
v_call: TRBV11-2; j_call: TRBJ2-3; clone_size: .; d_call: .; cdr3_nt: TGTGCCAGCAGCTTAGGGGGTGGACCCACAGATACGCAGTATTTT; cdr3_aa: CASSLGGGPTDTQYF
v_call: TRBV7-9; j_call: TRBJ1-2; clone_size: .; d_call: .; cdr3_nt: TGTGCCAGCAGCTCAGGAGAGCAGTATGGCTACACCTTC; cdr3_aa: CASSSGEQYGYTF
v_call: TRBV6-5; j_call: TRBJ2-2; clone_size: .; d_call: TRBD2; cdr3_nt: TGTGCCAGCGGACGGGGGGCCGGGGAGCTGTTTTTT; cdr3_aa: CASGRGAGELFF
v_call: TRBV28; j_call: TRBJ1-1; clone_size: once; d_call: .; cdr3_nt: TGTGCCAGCAGCCTCTTGACAGGGAACACTGAAGCTTTCTTT; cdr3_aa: CASSLLTGNTEAFF
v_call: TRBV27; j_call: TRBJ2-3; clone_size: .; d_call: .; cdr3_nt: TGTGCCAGCAGTTTATCTTTTGGACAGTTGAGCACAGATACGCAGTATTTT; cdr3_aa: CASSLSFGQLSTDTQYF
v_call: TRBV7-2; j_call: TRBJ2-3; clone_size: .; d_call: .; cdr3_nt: TGTGCCAGCAGCTTCAGCACAGATACGCAGTATTTT; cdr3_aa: CASSFSTDTQYF
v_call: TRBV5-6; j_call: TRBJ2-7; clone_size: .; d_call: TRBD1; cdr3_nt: TGTGCCAGCAGCTTAAGACAGGGGTACGAGCAGTACTTC; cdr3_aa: CASSLRQGYEQYF
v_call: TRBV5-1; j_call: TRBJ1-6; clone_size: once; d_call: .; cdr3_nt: TGCGCCAGCAGCTTGGCAACCGGGGATAATAATTCACCCCTCCACTTT; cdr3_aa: CASSLATGDNNSPLHF
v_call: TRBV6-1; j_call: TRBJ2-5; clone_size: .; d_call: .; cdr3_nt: TGTGCCAGCAGTGAAATGGGCCGGATCCAAGAGACCCAGTACTTC; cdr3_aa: CASSEMGRIQETQYF
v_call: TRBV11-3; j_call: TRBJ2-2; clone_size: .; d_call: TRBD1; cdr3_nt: TGTGCCAGCAGCTCCCGGGGACAGAGCACCGGGGAGCTGTTTTTT; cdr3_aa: CASSSRGQSTGELFF
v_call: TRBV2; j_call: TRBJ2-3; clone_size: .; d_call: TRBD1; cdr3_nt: TGTGCCAGCAGTCCTTTCGGACAGGGCGTCCTGGCAGATACGCAGTATTTT; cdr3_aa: CASSPFGQGVLADTQYF
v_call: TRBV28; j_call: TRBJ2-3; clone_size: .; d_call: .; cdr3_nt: TGTGCCATCTCTCCCGGGGCGGGCCGCACAGATACGCAGTATTTT; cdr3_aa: CAISPGAGRTDTQYF
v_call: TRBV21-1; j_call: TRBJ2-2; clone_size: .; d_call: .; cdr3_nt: TGTGCCAGCACCGGAGGTCGGGCTACCGGGGAGCTGTTTTTT; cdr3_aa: CASTGGRATGELFF